This TCR beta chain originates from a study of tissue T cells after allogeneic stem cell transplantation. The table lists this clone with a count of one. The antigen is not known. The data were produced by immunoSEQ multiplex PCR, yet TCRdb's version contains in-frame clones alone and is incomplete. The sample has approximately 700 clones; 35% to 45% are singletons. Points from the study as a whole: Within patients, tissue anatomy strongly shaped TCR repertoire composition. Limitations included a small, clinically heterogeneous cohort and limited sampling depth.

GI sites, liver, skin and spleen were taken after median 9.75 post-mortem hours. Sequenced here: descending colon tissue, sampled at autopsy. This clonotype was obtained from a female patient aged 40-75 years with steroid-refractory graft-versus-host disease after an allogeneic stem cell transplant. Some of the T cells might come from the graft donor.

DNA of the CDR3: TGCGCCAGCAGGTTGGGGACCTCTGGAAACACCATATATTTT. The encoded protein is CASRLGTSGNTIYF. The rearrangement links TRBV4-1 to TRBJ1-3; D may be TRBD1 (5 bases). The CDR3 is 14 amino acids. Germline V gene sequence: CDR1 MGHRA, CDR2 YSYEKL. V was cut by 6 bases and J by 0 bases, with 9 bases left in between.